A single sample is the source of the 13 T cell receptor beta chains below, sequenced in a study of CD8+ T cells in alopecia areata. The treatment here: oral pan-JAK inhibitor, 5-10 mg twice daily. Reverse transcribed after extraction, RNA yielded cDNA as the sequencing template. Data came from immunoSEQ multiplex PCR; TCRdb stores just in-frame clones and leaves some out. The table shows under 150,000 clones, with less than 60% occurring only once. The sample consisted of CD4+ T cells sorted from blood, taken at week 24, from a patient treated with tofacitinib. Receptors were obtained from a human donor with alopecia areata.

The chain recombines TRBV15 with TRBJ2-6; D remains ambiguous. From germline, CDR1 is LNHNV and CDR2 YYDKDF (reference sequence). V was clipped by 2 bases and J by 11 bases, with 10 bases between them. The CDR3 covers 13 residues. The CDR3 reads CATSRPPAYVLTF. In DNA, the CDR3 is TGTGCCACCAGCAGACCCCCCGCGTACGTCCTGACTTTC.

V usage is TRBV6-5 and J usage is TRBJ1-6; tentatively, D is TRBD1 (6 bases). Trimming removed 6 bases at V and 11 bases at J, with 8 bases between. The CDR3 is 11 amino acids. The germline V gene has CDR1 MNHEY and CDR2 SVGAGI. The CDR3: CASSQGTPLHF. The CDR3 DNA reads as TGTGCCAGCAGCCAGGGGACACCCCTCCACTTT.

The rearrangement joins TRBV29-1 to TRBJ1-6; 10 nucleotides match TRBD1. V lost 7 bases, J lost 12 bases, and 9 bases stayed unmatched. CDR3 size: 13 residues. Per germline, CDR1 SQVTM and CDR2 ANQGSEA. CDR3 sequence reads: CSGRTGGNGPLHF. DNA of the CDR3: TGCAGCGGGAGGACAGGGGGGAATGGACCCCTCCACTTT.

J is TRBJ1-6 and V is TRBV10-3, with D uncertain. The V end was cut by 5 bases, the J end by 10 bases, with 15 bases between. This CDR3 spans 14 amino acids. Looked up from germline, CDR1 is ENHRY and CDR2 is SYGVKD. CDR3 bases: TGTGCCATCAGTCTGGACTCCCGGACCTCACCCCTCCACTTT. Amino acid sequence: CAISLDSRTSPLHF.

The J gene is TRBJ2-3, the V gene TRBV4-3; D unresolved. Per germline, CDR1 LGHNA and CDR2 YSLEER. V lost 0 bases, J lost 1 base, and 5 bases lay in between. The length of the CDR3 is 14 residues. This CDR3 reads CASSQEWRTDTQYF. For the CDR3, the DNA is TGCGCCAGCAGCCAAGAATGGCGCACAGATACGCAGTATTTT.

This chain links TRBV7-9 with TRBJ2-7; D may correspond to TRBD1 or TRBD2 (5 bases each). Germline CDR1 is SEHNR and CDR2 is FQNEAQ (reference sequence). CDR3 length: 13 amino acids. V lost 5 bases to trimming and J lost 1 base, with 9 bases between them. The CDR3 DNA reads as TGTGCCAGCAGCGTGGGACCGTCCTACGAGCAGTACTTC. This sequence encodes CASSVGPSYEQYF.

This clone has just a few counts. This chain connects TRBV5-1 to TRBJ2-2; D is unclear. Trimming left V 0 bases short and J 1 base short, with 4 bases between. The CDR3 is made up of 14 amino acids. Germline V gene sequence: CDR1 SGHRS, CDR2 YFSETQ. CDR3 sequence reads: CASSLGQNTGELFF. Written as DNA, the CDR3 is TGCGCCAGCAGCTTGGGACAGAACACCGGGGAGCTGTTTTTT.

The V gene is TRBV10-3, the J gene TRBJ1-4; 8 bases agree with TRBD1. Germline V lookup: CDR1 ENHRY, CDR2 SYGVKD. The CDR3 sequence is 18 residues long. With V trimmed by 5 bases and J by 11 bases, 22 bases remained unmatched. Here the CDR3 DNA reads TGTGCCATCAGTACCTCGCTTTGGGCGGACAGGGAAGAAAGTAAACTGTTTTTT. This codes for CAISTSLWADREESKLFF.

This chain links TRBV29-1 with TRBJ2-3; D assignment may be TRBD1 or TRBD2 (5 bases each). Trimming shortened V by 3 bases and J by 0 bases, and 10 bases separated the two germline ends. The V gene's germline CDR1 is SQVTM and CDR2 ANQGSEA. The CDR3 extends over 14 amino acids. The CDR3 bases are TGCAGCGTTGACGACCGGGACAGCACAGATACGCAGTATTTT. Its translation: CSVDDRDSTDTQYF.

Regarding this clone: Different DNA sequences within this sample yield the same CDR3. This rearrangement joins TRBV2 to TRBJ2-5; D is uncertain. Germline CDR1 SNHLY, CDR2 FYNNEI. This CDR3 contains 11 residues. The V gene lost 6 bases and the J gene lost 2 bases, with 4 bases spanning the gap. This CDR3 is CASSDQETQYF. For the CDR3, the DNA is TGTGCCAGCAGCGATCAAGAGACCCAGTACTTC.

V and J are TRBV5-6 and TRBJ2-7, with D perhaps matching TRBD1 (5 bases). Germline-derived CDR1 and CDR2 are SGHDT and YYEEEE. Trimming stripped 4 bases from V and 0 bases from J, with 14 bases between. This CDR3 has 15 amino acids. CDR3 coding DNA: TGTGCCAGCAGCGCGTCCAGGGTAATCTCCTACGAGCAGTACTTC. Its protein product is CASSASRVISYEQYF.

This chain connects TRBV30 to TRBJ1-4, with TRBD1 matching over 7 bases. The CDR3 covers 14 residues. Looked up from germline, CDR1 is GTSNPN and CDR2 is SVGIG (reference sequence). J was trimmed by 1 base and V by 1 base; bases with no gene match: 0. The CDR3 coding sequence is TGTGCCTGGAGTGCAGGGGGAACTAATGAAAAACTGTTTTTT. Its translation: CAWSAGGTNEKLFF.

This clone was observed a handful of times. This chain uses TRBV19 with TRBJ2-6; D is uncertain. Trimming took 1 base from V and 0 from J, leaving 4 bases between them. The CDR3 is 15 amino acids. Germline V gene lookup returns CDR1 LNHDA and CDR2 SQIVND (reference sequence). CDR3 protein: CASSIVTSGANVLTF. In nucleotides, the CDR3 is TGTGCCAGTAGTATAGTCACCTCTGGGGCCAACGTCCTGACTTTC.